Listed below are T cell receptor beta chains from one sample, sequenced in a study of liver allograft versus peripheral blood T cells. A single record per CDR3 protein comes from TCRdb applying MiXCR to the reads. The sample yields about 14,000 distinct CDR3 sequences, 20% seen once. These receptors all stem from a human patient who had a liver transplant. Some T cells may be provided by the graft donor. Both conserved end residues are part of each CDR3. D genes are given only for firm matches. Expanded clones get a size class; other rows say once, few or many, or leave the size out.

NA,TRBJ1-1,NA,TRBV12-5,TGTGCTAGTGGTTTGGACGAGCCCGGGGTGGACACTGAAGCTTTCTTT,CASGLDEPGVDTEAFF
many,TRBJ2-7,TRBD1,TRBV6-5,TGTGCCAGCAGTTACTTGACAGGGGACTACGAGCAGTACTTC,CASSYLTGDYEQYF
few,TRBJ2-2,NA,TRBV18,TGTGCCAGCTCACCCGCTTTATCCGGGGGCCCCGGGGAGCTGTTTTTT,CASSPALSGGPGELFF
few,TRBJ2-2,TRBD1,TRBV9,TGTGCCAGCAGCCGACAGGGAATGGGGGAGCTGTTTTTT,CASSRQGMGELFF
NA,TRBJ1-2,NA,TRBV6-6,TGTGCCAGCAGTCCAGCGGACATCTACACCTTC,CASSPADIYTF
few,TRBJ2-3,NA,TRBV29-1,TGCAGCGTTGCCACAGATACGCAGTATTTT,CSVATDTQYF
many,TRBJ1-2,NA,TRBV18,TGTGCCAGCTTCCTCGCAGAGTATGGCTACACCTTC,CASFLAEYGYTF
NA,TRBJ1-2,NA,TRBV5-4,TGTGCCAGCAGCTGGTGGCCCCAGGGGCAGAGATCAGAGGGCTACACCTTC,CASSWWPQGQRSEGYTF
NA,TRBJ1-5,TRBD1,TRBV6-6,TGTGCCAGCAGCCTGGACAGGAATCAGCCCCAGCATTTT,CASSLDRNQPQHF
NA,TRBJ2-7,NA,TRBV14,TGTGCCAGCAGCCAAGATTGGGGTGACTACGAGCAGTACTTC,CASSQDWGDYEQYF
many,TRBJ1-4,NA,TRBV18,TGTGCCAGCTCCCTGCGACAACCACGAGGGGAAAAACTGTTTTTT,CASSLRQPRGEKLFF
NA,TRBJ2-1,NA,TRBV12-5,TGTGCTAGTGGTAATCGGTGGCAGGGGTCCTACAATGAGCAGTTCTTC,CASGNRWQGSYNEQFF
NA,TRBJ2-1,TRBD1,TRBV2,TGTGCCAGCAGTGGCATACAGGGGAGCTCCTACAATGAGCAGTTCTTC,CASSGIQGSSYNEQFF
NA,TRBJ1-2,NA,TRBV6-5,TGTGCCAGCAGGAGGGACGGGAACTATGGCTACACCTTC,CASRRDGNYGYTF
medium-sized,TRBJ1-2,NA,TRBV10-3,TGTGCCATCAGTGACGTGCAGTATGGCTACACCTTC,CAISDVQYGYTF
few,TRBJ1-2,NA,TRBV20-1,TGCAGTGCTCTCTATGGCTACACCTTC,CSALYGYTF
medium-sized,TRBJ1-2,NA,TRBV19,TGTGCCAGTAGTATTACCGCAGGGAGTTATGGCTACACCTTC,CASSITAGSYGYTF
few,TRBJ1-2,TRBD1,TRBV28,TGTGCCAGCAGGGACTCCAGGGGGCTTGGCTACACCTTC,CASRDSRGLGYTF
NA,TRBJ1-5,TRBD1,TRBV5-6,TGTGCCAGCAGCTCCCCCCTAACAGGGGATAAGCCCCAGCATTTT,CASSSPLTGDKPQHF
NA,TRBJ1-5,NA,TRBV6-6,TGTGCCAGCAGTTACTCCGGTAGGGATCAGCCCCAGCATTTT,CASSYSGRDQPQHF
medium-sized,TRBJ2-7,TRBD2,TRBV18,TGTGCCAGCTCACTCCGGACTAGCGGGGAGAGCTCCTACGAGCAGTACTTC,CASSLRTSGESSYEQYF
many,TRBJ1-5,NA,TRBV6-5,TGTGCCAGCAGTTACTCAGGGGCTCTCAATCAGCCCCAGCATTTT,CASSYSGALNQPQHF
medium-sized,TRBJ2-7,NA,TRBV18,TGTGCCAGCTCACCCGGCAGGGGATGGACCTACGAGCAGTACTTC,CASSPGRGWTYEQYF
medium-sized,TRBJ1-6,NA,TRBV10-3,TGTGCCATCAAGGGGCACGATAATTCACCCCTCCACTTT,CAIKGHDNSPLHF
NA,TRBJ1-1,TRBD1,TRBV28,TGTGCCAGCAGTTTGGACAGGGGAAACACTGAAGCTTTCTTT,CASSLDRGNTEAFF
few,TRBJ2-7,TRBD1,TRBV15,TGTGCCACCGGGCGTGGCGGGACAGGGGACCACGAGCAGTACTTC,CATGRGGTGDHEQYF
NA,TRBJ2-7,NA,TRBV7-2,TGTGCCAGCAGCTTAGGGGTGTTAGGGTACGAGCAGTACTTC,CASSLGVLGYEQYF
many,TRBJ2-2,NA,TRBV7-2,TGTGCCAGCAGCTTAATGTCGGGCCCCGGGGAGCTGTTTTTT,CASSLMSGPGELFF
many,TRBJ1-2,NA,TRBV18,TGTGCCAGCTCACCACCTGGTCGGGGGGGGCAGAGAGGTGGCTACACCTTC,CASSPPGRGGQRGGYTF
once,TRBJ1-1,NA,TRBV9,TGTGCCAGCAGCGTAGGTCAGGGAATGAACACTGAAGCTTTCTTT,CASSVGQGMNTEAFF
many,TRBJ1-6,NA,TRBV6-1,TGTGCCAGCAGTGAAATTCAGGGAGCCCCCTTGGCACCCCTCCACTTT,CASSEIQGAPLAPLHF
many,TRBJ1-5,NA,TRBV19,TGTGCCAGTAGTATCCCAGGGTACGGCGGGAGTCAGCCCCAGCATTTT,CASSIPGYGGSQPQHF
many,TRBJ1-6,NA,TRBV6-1,TGTGCCAGCAGTGAACCGATTCTGCAGGAGACCAATTCACCCCTCCACTTT,CASSEPILQETNSPLHF
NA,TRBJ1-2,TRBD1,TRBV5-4,TGTGCCAGCAGCTTGAGCCGGGACAGGGGGCTTAGTAACTATGGCTACACCTTC,CASSLSRDRGLSNYGYTF
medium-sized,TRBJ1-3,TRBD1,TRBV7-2,TGTGCCAGCAGCTTGAGACAGGGATCTCTCTCTGGAAACACCATATATTTT,CASSLRQGSLSGNTIYF
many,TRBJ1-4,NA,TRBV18,TGTGCCAGCTCACCAAAAACAAAAGGAGATGAAAAACTGTTTTTT,CASSPKTKGDEKLFF
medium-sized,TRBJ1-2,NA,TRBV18,TGTGCCAGCACGGAGGGGTATGGCTACACCTTC,CASTEGYGYTF
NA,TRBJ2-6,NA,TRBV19,TGTGCCAGTAGTATTGTCAGCTCTGGGGCCAACGTCCTGACTTTC,CASSIVSSGANVLTF
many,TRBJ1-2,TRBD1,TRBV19,TGTGCCAGTACCCTTAGGACAGGGTTCGGCTACTATGGCTACACCTTC,CASTLRTGFGYYGYTF
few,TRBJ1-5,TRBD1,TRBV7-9,TGTGCCAGCAGCTTAGGTAGCTCCGGGACAGGGAATCAGCCCCAGCATTTT,CASSLGSSGTGNQPQHF
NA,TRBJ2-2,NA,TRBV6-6,TGTGCCAGCAGTCGGGGTGGGGGGACCGGGGAGCTGTTTTTT,CASSRGGGTGELFF
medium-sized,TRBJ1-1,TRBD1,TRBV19,TGTGCCAGTAGTCCCCAGAGAGGACAGGGGTCTGAAGCTTTCTTT,CASSPQRGQGSEAFF
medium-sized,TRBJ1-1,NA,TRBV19,TGTGCCAGTAGTATAGATCTAGCGGGGGCGCGTAATATGAACACTGAAGCTTTCTTT,CASSIDLAGARNMNTEAFF
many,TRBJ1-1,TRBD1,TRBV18,TGTGCCAGCTCACCCGCCGAGACAGGGGGGGGAGCTTTCTTT,CASSPAETGGGAFF
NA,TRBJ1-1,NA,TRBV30,TGTGCCTGGAGTTTCGGGTACACTGAAGCTTTCTTT,CAWSFGYTEAFF
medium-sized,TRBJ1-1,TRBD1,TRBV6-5,TGTGCCAGCAGCCCCGGCGGGACAGTGAACACTGAAGCTTTCTTT,CASSPGGTVNTEAFF
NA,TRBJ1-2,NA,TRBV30,TGTGCCTGGAGTCTCCGGCGGGGCTACACCTTC,CAWSLRRGYTF
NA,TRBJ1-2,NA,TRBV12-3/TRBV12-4,TGTGCCGCGGGGGGGAGGAATGGCTACACCTTC,CAAGGRNGYTF
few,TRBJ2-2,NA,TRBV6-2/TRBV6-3,TGTGCCAGCAGTTACTGGGGGGGCGAACGGGAGCTGTTTTTT,CASSYWGGERELFF
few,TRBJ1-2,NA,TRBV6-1,TGTGCCAGCGGCCCGATGGGGGCATACCTTAACTATGGCTACACCTTC,CASGPMGAYLNYGYTF
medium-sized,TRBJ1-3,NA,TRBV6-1,TGTGCCAGCAGTGAATCTTACTCTGGAAACACCATATATTTT,CASSESYSGNTIYF
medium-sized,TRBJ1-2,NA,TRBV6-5,TGTGCCAGCAGTGAAGCATTGGTGGGGCCAACCTCCTTC,CASSEALVGPTSF
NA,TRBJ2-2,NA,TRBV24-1,TGTGCCACCAGTGACCCCGGACAGGGAGGGGGATATGGCGGGGAGCTGTTTTTT,CATSDPGQGGGYGGELFF
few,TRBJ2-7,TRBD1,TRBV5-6,TGTGCCAGCAGCTTGGGGTCTCGAGACAGGGTCGACGAGCAGTACTTC,CASSLGSRDRVDEQYF
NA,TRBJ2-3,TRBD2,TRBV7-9,TGTGCCAGCAGCCGAACCAAGGGAGGGACAGATACGCAGTATTTT,CASSRTKGGTDTQYF